These 9 T cell receptor beta chains share one sample of origin, sequenced in a study of T cell repertoires in cytomegalovirus infection. TCRdb called the reads again in MiXCR, with one record for every CDR3 protein. In the table there are about 160,000 distinct CDR3 sequences, less than 25% of which are singletons. These TCRs are of unknown antigen specificity. The sample was CD8+ T cells from cultured PBMCs, taken from culture after CMV antigen stimulation. Receptors originate from a human donor in good health (CMV status not recorded). Some clones in this sample may be carry-over from other donors' samples.

The chain recombines TRBV6-5 with TRBJ2-1, with D possibly being TRBD2 (6 bases). The CDR3 covers 13 residues. V lost 10 bases to trimming and J lost 1 base, with 11 bases between them. Germline V lookup: CDR1 MNHEY, CDR2 SVGAGI. The CDR3 here is CATSGDSYNEQFF. In DNA form, the CDR3 reads TGTGCCACCTCGGGGGATTCCTACAATGAGCAGTTCTTC.

The chain links TRBV7-9 to TRBJ2-3; TRBD2 matches at 14 bases. The length of the CDR3 is 16 residues. CDR1 and CDR2 (germline): SEHNR, FQNEAQ (reference sequence). V trimming: 4 bases; J trimming: 6 bases; junction bases outside the gene matches: 6. The CDR3, as DNA: TGTGCCAGCAGCTCCCCGACTAGCGGGGGGGTGGATACGCAGTATTTT. This codes for CASSSPTSGGVDTQYF. The whole variable domain, remainder taken from reference TRBV7-9 and TRBJ2-3, is DTGVSQNPRHKITKRGQNVTFRCDPISEHNRLYWYRQTLGQGPEFLTYFQNEAQLEKSRLLSDRFSAERPKGSFSTLEIQRTEQGDSAMYLCASSSPTSGGVDTQYFGPGTRLTVL.

This clonotype was picked up a small number of times. V usage is TRBV4-1 and J usage is TRBJ2-1; 8 positions agree with TRBD1. CDR3 length equals 12 residues. Germline CDR1 MGHRA, CDR2 YSYEKL. Trimming removed 0 bases from V and 13 bases from J; junction bases left unmatched: 2. CDR3 bases: TGCGCCAGCAGCCAAGAGACAGGGGATCAGTTCTTC. Its translation: CASSQETGDQFF.

This clonotype was seen only a few times. As DNA, the CDR3 is TGTGCCATCAGTGAGTTAGACACTGAAGCTTTCTTT. Protein sequence: CAISELDTEAFF. The chain combines TRBV10-3 with TRBJ1-1; D remains ambiguous. From germline, CDR1 is ENHRY and CDR2 SYGVKD. V gave up 1 base and J gave up 3 bases, with 3 bases separating them. The CDR3 is made up of 12 amino acids.

The rearrangement uses TRBV5-6 and TRBJ1-4; D gene unclear. V lost 6 bases and J 5 bases, leaving 14 bases between the germline ends. The germline V gene encodes CDR1 SGHDT and CDR2 YYEEEE. The length of the CDR3 is 14 residues. CDR3 nucleotide sequence: TGTGCCAGCACCCCGCGGGGTGCCAATGAAAAACTGTTTTTT. This codes for CASTPRGANEKLFF.

The V gene is TRBV12-3 or TRBV12-4, the J gene TRBJ2-5, with D perhaps given as TRBD1 or TRBD2 (5 bases each). The CDR3 is 16 residues long. Trimming pared 4 bases from V and 2 bases from J, leaving 17 bases between. CDR3 nucleotide sequence: TGTGCCAGCAGTTCCCCCCTGGGACGGCAACAAGAGACCCAGTACTTC. Protein: CASSSPLGRQQETQYF.

This clonotype has only a few counts. The V gene is TRBV7-9, the J gene TRBJ1-5, with D possibly being TRBD1 (6 bases). The germline gives CDR1 SEHNR, CDR2 FQNEAQ (reference sequence). The CDR3 loop spans 12 amino acids. V was shortened by 4 bases and J by 13 bases, with 14 bases between the two germline ends. As DNA, the CDR3 is TGTGCCAGCAGCTCTCCGGGACACTCTCAGCATTTT. Translating it yields CASSSPGHSQHF.

The rearrangement joins TRBV10-3 to TRBJ2-5, with TRBD1 matching over 11 bases. CDR3 size: 16 residues. V trimming: 0 bases; J trimming: 5 bases; junction bases outside the gene matches: 5. Germline values: CDR1 ENHRY, CDR2 SYGVKD. The DNA for the CDR3 is TGTGCCATCAGTGAGTCGTGGGACAGGGGGTCGGAGACCCAGTACTTC. Translating it yields CAISESWDRGSETQYF.

The table lists this clonotype with a few counts. V gene TRBV7-2 combines with J gene TRBJ2-3; TRBD2 agrees at 7 bases. The CDR3 runs to 15 residues. V shed 2 bases and J 6 bases; nucleotides not matched to a gene: 8. Per the germline V gene, CDR1 is SGHTA and CDR2 is FQGNSA. The CDR3 DNA reads TGTGCCAGCAGCTTAATCAGCGGGGCTGGGGATACGCAGTATTTT. It specifies CASSLISGAGDTQYF.